The 15 T cell receptor beta chains below all came from one sample that was sequenced in a study of shared clonotypes between healthy human individuals. Libraries were prepared by immunoSEQ multiplex PCR; TCRdb keeps only in-frame clonotypes and omits some of them. The profile covers millions of clones, with roughly 91% appearing a single time and around 1.7% taken by the ten largest. Naive CD8 populations comprised CD45RO-negative cells positively selected for CCR7, excluding terminally differentiated effector memory CD45RA+ cells. The sequencing input was naive CD8+ T cells from PBMCs. Every receptor here comes from a man younger than 35 in good health. Some clones in this sample may be carry-over from other donors' samples.

The chain combines TRBV11-1 with TRBJ1-4; 8 bases map to TRBD1. Trimming at V came to 5 bases and at J to 6 bases, leaving 11 bases not matched to a gene. The CDR3 extends over 16 amino acids. Germline CDR1 and CDR2: SGHAT and FQDESV (reference sequence). The CDR3 region is CASSMGTGNLYEKLFF. The DNA of the CDR3 is TGTGCCAGCAGCATGGGGACAGGAAATCTGTATGAAAAACTGTTTTTT.

The rearrangement joins TRBV21-1 to TRBJ1-5; the tabulated D call, TRBD1, remains unverified against the DNA. TRBV21-1 is a documented pseudogene. CDR3 length: 16 amino acids. The CDR3 spells CASINSGTGSNQPQHF. The DNA for the CDR3 is TGTGCCAGCATCAATTCCGGGACAGGGAGCAATCAGCCCCAGCATTTT.

CDR3 residues: CASSFPGTVPGGETQYF. CDR3 bases: TGTGCCAGCAGTTTCCCCGGGACAGTCCCCGGGGGTGAGACCCAGTACTTC. The chain links TRBV28 to TRBJ2-5; maybe TRBD1 (7 bases). V shed 3 bases and J shed 5 bases, with 22 bases lying between them. The CDR3 runs 17 residues. Germline V lookup: CDR1 MDHEN, CDR2 SYDVKM.

This chain links TRBV9 with TRBJ1-1, with 8 positions matching TRBD1. The trim removed 3 bases at V and 7 bases at J, leaving 5 bases unmatched. The CDR3 runs 13 residues. Per the germline V gene, CDR1 is SGDLS and CDR2 is YYNGEE. Here the CDR3 reads CASSEQGGYEAFF. The DNA for the CDR3 is TGTGCCAGCAGCGAACAGGGGGGATATGAAGCTTTCTTT.

This rearrangement joins TRBV6-5 to TRBJ1-3; a weak D match, TRBD1 (5 bases). The CDR3 is 14 amino acids. CDR1 is MNHEY and CDR2 is SVGAGI in the germline V gene. Trimming took off 6 bases at V and 0 bases at J, with 9 bases between the two ends. In nucleotides, the CDR3 is TGTGCCAGCAGACATCAGGGCTCTGGAAACACCATATATTTT. Protein: CASRHQGSGNTIYF.

The genes are TRBV4-2 and TRBJ1-2; D uncertain. V lost 0 bases and J 0 bases, leaving 8 bases between the germline ends. Germline V gene sequence: CDR1 LGHNA, CDR2 YNFKEQ. The CDR3 sequence is 15 residues long. CDR3 amino acids: CASSQDGRSNYGYTF. In nucleotides, the CDR3 is TGTGCCAGCAGCCAAGACGGGAGATCTAACTATGGCTACACCTTC.

The J gene is TRBJ2-7, the V gene TRBV19; D not resolved. Trimming shortened V by 5 bases and J by 2 bases, and 10 bases separated the two germline ends. The CDR3 is 13 residues long. In germline, CDR1 is LNHDA, CDR2 SQIVND (reference sequence). The CDR3 loop reads CASSPRQAYEQYF. CDR3 DNA sequence: TGTGCCAGTAGTCCGCGTCAGGCCTACGAGCAGTACTTC.

The CDR3, as DNA: TGTGCCAGCAGTTTCCCCGCCGGGGATTGGCGCTACACCTTC. It codes for CASSFPAGDWRYTF. The V and J genes are TRBV28 and TRBJ1-2; D unresolved. Germline V gene lookup returns CDR1 MDHEN and CDR2 SYDVKM. The length of the CDR3 is 14 residues. The V and J ends lost 3 bases and 9 bases respectively, with 17 bases between them.

The rearrangement joins TRBV11-2 to TRBJ2-7; no firm D call. Germline CDR1 SGHAT, CDR2 FQNNGV. Trimming cost V 5 bases and J 4 bases, with 6 bases left between them. The CDR3 loop spans 11 amino acids. The CDR3 DNA sequence: TGTGCCAGCAGCGCCCTTTACGAGCAGTACTTC. Protein sequence: CASSALYEQYF.

The chain employs TRBV7-9 and TRBJ2-2; 14 bases align to TRBD2. From germline, CDR1 is SEHNR and CDR2 FQNEAQ (reference sequence). CDR3 length: 19 amino acids. With V trimmed by 8 bases and J by 0 bases, 11 bases remained unmatched. CDR3 region: CASHTRGTSGGANTGELFF. The CDR3 nucleotides read TGTGCCAGCCACACGCGCGGGACTAGCGGGGGAGCGAACACCGGGGAGCTGTTTTTT.

Details on this clone: This CDR3 is also generated by other DNA sequences in the sample. In DNA form, the CDR3 reads TGTGCCAGCAGCCCTGGACAGGGCAATGAGCAGTTCTTC. Its translation: CASSPGQGNEQFF. The genes are TRBV7-9 and TRBJ2-1, with TRBD1 identical over 8 bases. The germline gives CDR1 SEHNR, CDR2 FQNEAQ (reference sequence). The CDR3 has 13 residues. V gave up 5 bases and J gave up 6 bases; unmatched junction bases: 3.

The chain couples TRBV2 to TRBJ2-1; D not resolved. The CDR3 contains 14 residues. CDR1 and CDR2 (germline): SNHLY, FYNNEI. Trimming shortened V by 4 bases and J by 0 bases, and 7 bases separated the two germline ends. CDR3 DNA: TGTGCCAGCAGTGCTGCGAGCTCCTACAATGAGCAGTTCTTC. Amino acids: CASSAASSYNEQFF.

V usage is TRBV11-2 and J usage is TRBJ2-3; TRBD2 matches 7 bases. The CDR3 contains 15 residues. The germline V gene encodes CDR1 SGHAT and CDR2 FQNNGV. The V and J ends lost 4 bases and 0 bases, in that order; junction bases with no gene match: 4. DNA for the CDR3: TGTGCCAGCAGCTATGGAGCGGGGAGCACAGATACGCAGTATTTT. Translating gives CASSYGAGSTDTQYF. Full variable domain (outside the CDR3, taken from reference TRBV11-2 and TRBJ2-3): EAGVAQSPRYKIIEKRQSVAFWCNPISGHATLYWYQQILGQGPKLLIQFQNNGVVDDSQLPKDRFSAERLKGVDSTLKIQPAKLEDSAVYLCASSYGAGSTDTQYFGPGTRLTVL.

The gene calls are TRBV29-1 and TRBJ1-2; perhaps TRBD1 as D (6 bases). Germline V gene lookup returns CDR1 SQVTM and CDR2 ANQGSEA. The CDR3 is made up of 12 amino acids. The ends were cut back, 5 bases at V and 8 bases at J, with 15 bases in the middle. CDR3 region: CSVPGHIGGYTF. CDR3 in DNA: TGCAGCGTTCCGGGACATATAGGGGGCTACACCTTC.

The chain employs TRBV28 and TRBJ2-7, with D perhaps TRBD2 (6 bases). This CDR3 is 17 amino acids long. Germline values: CDR1 MDHEN, CDR2 SYDVKM. The V gene lost 4 bases and the J gene lost 3 bases, with 22 bases spanning the gap. CDR3 loop: CASSSPQEGIHRYEQYF. The CDR3 region has the DNA TGTGCCAGCAGTTCCCCCCAGGAGGGGATTCACCGCTACGAGCAGTACTTC.